These 6 T cell receptor beta chains were sequenced from one sample in a study of human T cells and chemical hapten exposure. Stated time point: pre-sensitization, week 0. Regarding treatment: therapeutic diphenylcyclopropenone sensitization with weekly scalp DPC. TCRdb reprocessed the RACE reads via MiXCR and lists one record per CDR3 protein. The table has roughly 250,000 distinct CDR3 sequences, 8.6% seen once. The sequencing used whole blood, collected in connection with sensitization to the hapten diphenylcyclopropenone (DPC). All receptors derive from a woman aged 40 to 55 with alopecia areata. Some clones in this sample may be carry-over from other donors' samples.

This clonotype was seen a few times. V is TRBV20-1 and J is TRBJ1-2; maybe TRBD1 (5 bases). Germline V gives CDR1 DFQATT, CDR2 SNEGSKA (reference sequence). With 3 bases removed from V and 4 bases from J, the gap between germline ends came to 21 bases. This CDR3 spans 16 amino acids. CDR3 in DNA: TGCAGTGCTAGGCGCAGGGATAGGGTAACTTCCTATGGCTACACCTTC. Protein product: CSARRRDRVTSYGYTF.

The chain couples TRBV7-2 to TRBJ1-5; 9 bases match TRBD1. V dropped 5 bases and J dropped 2; count of bases not matched to a gene: 4. Germline V gene sequence: CDR1 SGHTA, CDR2 FQGNSA. CDR3 length: 15 amino acids. CDR3 nucleotides: TGTGCCAGCAGCCCGAGGACAGGGGGCAATCAGCCCCAGCATTTT. Translating it yields CASSPRTGGNQPQHF.

This clonotype was counted many times. The rearrangement uses TRBV7-2 and TRBJ2-3, with 10 bases lining up with TRBD1. There are 16 residues in the CDR3. In germline, CDR1 is SGHTA, CDR2 FQGNSA. V lost 5 bases to trimming and J lost 2 bases; unmatched junction nucleotides: 7. CDR3 coding DNA: TGTGCCAGCAGCCTCCGGGACAGGGGTGCCACAGATACGCAGTATTTT. It codes for CASSLRDRGATDTQYF. The full variable domain, in which reference TRBV7-2 and TRBJ2-3 provide the parts outside the CDR3, is GAGVSQSPSNKVTEKGKDVELRCDPISGHTALYWYRQSLGQGLEFLIYFQGNSAPDKSGLPSDRFSAERTGGSVSTLTIQRTQQEDSAVYLCASSLRDRGATDTQYFGPGTRLTVL.

This clonotype was detected many times. This chain joins TRBV5-1 and TRBJ2-3, with TRBD1 matching 7 bases. Germline CDR1 is SGHRS and CDR2 is YFSETQ. This CDR3 contains 15 residues. Unmatched junction bases numbered 12, after V lost 2 bases and J lost 9 bases. This CDR3 reads CASSLGTVGLVTQYF. In nucleotides, the CDR3 is TGCGCCAGCAGCTTAGGGACAGTCGGTTTAGTCACGCAGTATTTT.

This clonotype was counted only a few times. The chain recombines TRBV12-3 or TRBV12-4 with TRBJ2-1; TRBD2 agrees at 9 bases. With V trimmed by 5 bases and J by 4 bases, 6 bases remained unmatched. There are 15 residues in the CDR3. The CDR3: CASSGGTSKYNEQFF. The CDR3 DNA follows: TGTGCCAGCAGTGGGGGGACTAGCAAGTACAATGAGCAGTTCTTC.

The chain recombines TRBV7-6 with TRBJ2-5; D gene ambiguous. The germline gives CDR1 SGHVS, CDR2 FNYEAQ. This CDR3 region has 13 residues. V lost 2 bases, J lost 1 base, and 5 bases lay in between. CDR3 loop: CASSLYSQETQYF. The CDR3 nucleotides read TGTGCCAGCAGCTTATACAGCCAAGAGACCCAGTACTTC.